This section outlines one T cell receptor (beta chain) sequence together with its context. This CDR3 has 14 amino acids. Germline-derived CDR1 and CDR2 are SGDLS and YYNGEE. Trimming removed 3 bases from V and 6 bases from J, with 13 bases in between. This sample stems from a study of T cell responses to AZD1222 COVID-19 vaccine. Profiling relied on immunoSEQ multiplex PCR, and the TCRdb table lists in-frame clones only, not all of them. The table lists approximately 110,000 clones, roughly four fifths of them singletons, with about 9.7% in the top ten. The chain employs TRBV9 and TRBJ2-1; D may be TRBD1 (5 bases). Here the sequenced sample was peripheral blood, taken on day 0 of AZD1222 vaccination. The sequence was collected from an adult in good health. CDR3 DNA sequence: TGTGCCAGCAGCGCCGAGACAGTAACCAATGAGCAGTTCTTC. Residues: CASSAETVTNEQFF.